This TCR beta chain was found in a study of regulatory T cells in long-lasting Graves disease. Study background: Graves' patients with a new diagnosis had received antithyroid drugs under 3 months. Study-wide results and limits: What was studied was peripheral blood only, and not thyroid tissue.

Comments on this clonotype: Its target is not known.

The authors built TCR beta libraries using iRepertoire HTBI primers and Arm-PCR of CDR3 regions. TCRdb ran MiXCR on the multiplex PCR reads and lists one entry per CDR3 protein. The data contain about 320,000 distinct CDR3 sequences, roughly 18% of them singletons. Time point noted: newly diagnosed GD, antithyroid drugs for less than 3 months. Extracted RNA from PBMCs served as the source of the TCR library. Blood from the periphery, about 9 milliliters in all, was drawn into EDTA tubes. This clonotype was obtained from a female donor with Graves disease. The sequences come from peripheral blood mononuclear cells (PBMCs), collected at new diagnosis, from a patient treated with antithyroid drugs.

CDR3 protein: CASSQDPLGGGRETLSDTQYF. The CDR3 DNA reads as TGCGCCAGCAGCCAAGACCCCCTGGGCGGCGGACGGGAGACTCTGTCTGATACGCAGTATTTT. V gene TRBV4-1 combines with J gene TRBJ2-3, with D tentatively TRBD2 (6 bases). This CDR3 has 21 amino acids. Deletions cut 0 bases from V and 6 bases from J, with 31 bases between. Germline V gene data show CDR1 as MGHRA and CDR2 as YSYEKL.